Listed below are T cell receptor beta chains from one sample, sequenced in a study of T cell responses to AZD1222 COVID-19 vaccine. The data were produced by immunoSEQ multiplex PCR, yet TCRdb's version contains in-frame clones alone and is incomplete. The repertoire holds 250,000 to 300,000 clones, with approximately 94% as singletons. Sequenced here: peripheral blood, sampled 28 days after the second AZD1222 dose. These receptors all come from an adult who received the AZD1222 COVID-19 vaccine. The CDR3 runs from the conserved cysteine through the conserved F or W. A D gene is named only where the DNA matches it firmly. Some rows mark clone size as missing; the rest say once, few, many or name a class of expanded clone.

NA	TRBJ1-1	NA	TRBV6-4	TGTGCCAGCATTATGAACACTGAAGCTTTCTTT	CASIMNTEAFF
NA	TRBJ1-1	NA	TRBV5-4	TGTGCCAGCAGCTCGCCCAGAGGGAGCACTGAAGCTTTCTTT	CASSSPRGSTEAFF
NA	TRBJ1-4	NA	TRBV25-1	TGTGCCAGCAGTAGGGATGAAAAACTGTTTTTT	CASSRDEKLFF
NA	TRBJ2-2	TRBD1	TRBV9	TGTGCCAGCAGCCTCAATCCGGGACAGGGGAACACCGGGGAGCTGTTTTTT	CASSLNPGQGNTGELFF
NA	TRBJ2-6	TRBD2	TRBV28	TGTGCCAGCACTGGGGGGGTTTGGTCTGGGGCCAACGTCCTGACTTTC	CASTGGVWSGANVLTF
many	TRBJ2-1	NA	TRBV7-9	TGTGCCAGCAGCTTAATGGACAATGAGCAGTTCTTC	CASSLMDNEQFF
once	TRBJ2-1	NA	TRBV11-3	TGTGCCAGCAGCTCCCTCTCGGGCAGAGCCTTGGGAGAGCAGTTCTTC	CASSSLSGRALGEQFF
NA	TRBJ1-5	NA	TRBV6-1	TGTGCCAGCAGTGACGGCCCGGGCCCTTTTCAGCCCCAGCATTTT	CASSDGPGPFQPQHF
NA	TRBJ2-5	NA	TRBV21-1	TGTGCCAGCAGCAGAACGGGCCAAGAGACCCAGTACTTC	CASSRTGQETQYF
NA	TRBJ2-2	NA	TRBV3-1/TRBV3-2	TGTGCCAGCAGCCAGGGGTTGAGCACCGGGGAGCTGTTTTTT	CASSQGLSTGELFF
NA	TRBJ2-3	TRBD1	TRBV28	TGTGCCAGCAGTTTATCCCTGACAGGGCCCACAGATACGCAGTATTTT	CASSLSLTGPTDTQYF
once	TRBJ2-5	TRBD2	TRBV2	TGTGCCAGCAGAGTCCTAGCGGAGAGGGGGACCCAGTACTTC	CASRVLAERGTQYF
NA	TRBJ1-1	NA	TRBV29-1	TGCAGCGTTTATCCCGGGAACACTGAAGCTTTCTTT	CSVYPGNTEAFF
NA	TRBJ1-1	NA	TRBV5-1	TGCGCCAGCAGCTTGGGACACATGAACACTGAAGCTTTCTTT	CASSLGHMNTEAFF
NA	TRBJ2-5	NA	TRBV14	TGTGCCAGCAGCCCCCGGACCGCCGCCGGGACCCAGTACTTC	CASSPRTAAGTQYF
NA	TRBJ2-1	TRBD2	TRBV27	TGTGCCAGCAGTTTATTCCGGACTAGCGGGAGAATCGATGAGCAGTTCTTC	CASSLFRTSGRIDEQFF
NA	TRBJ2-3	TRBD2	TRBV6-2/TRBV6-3	TGTGCCAGCAGTTACCCCGGGACTAACTCAGATACGCAGTATTTT	CASSYPGTNSDTQYF
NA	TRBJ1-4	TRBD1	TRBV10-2	TGCGCCAGCAGGGCGACAGGGGAAAAACTGTTTTTT	CASRATGEKLFF
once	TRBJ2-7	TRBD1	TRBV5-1	TGCGCCAGCAGCCATGACAGGGGATTTCCCTACGAGCAGTACTTC	CASSHDRGFPYEQYF
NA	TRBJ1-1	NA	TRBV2	TGTGCCAGCGGTTGGACAGAGAACACTGAAGCTTTCTTT	CASGWTENTEAFF
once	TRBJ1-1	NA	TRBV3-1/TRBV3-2	TGTGCCAGCAGCCAAGATCTTTCCAGGAACACTGAAGCTTTCTTT	CASSQDLSRNTEAFF
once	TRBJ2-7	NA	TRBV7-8	TGTGCCAGCAGCTTAAATTCGGTAAACGAGCAGTACTTC	CASSLNSVNEQYF
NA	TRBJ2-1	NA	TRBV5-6	TGTGCCAGCAGCTTGGGCGTGGGTTTGTGGGGGGCTAACAATGAGCAGTTCTTC	CASSLGVGLWGANNEQFF
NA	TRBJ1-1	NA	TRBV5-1	TGCGCCAGCAGCTTGATGGGGGAGTTAGGTGAAGCTTTCTTT	CASSLMGELGEAFF
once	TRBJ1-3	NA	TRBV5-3	TGTGCCAGAAGCTCCGGGCCCGGGTCCACCGGGAGAAACACCATATATTTT	CARSSGPGSTGRNTIYF
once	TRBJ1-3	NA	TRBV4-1	TGCGCCAGCAGCCAAGAGCCCCGTGCTGGAAACACCATATATTTT	CASSQEPRAGNTIYF
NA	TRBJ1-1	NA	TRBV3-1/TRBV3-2	TGTGCCAGCAGCCGCCGGGAAAGGGGTGAAGCTTTCTTT	CASSRRERGEAFF
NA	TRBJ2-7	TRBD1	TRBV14	TGTGCCAGCAGCCAGACCGGGGACAGGGTGACCTACGAGCAGTACTTC	CASSQTGDRVTYEQYF
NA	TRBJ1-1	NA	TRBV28	TGTGCCAGCAGTTGGGGCAGGGCGCTGAGCACTGAAGCTTTCTTT	CASSWGRALSTEAFF
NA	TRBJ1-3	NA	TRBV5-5	TGTGCCACCCGGGACGCTGGAAACACCATATATTTT	CATRDAGNTIYF
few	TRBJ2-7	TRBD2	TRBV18	TGTGCCAGCTCACCGGTTAGCGGGAGCCCCGAGCAGTACTTC	CASSPVSGSPEQYF
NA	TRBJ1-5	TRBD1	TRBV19	TGTGCCAGTAGTCCCCGGACAGGGCTCCCCGATCAGCCCCAGCATTTT	CASSPRTGLPDQPQHF
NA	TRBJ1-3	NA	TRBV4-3	TGCGCCAGCAGCCAAGCGGGGTCTGGAAACACCATATATTTT	CASSQAGSGNTIYF
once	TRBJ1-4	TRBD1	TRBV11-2	TGTGCCAGCAGCCGGGGACAGCTTATTAATGAAAAACTGTTTTTT	CASSRGQLINEKLFF
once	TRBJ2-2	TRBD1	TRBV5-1	TGCGCCAGCAGCGCCGGACAGGGGGCAGCCCCCGGGGAGCTGTTTTTT	CASSAGQGAAPGELFF
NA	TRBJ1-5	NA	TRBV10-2	TGCGCCATCTCTCAATCCCAGGCTGGGACCCAGCATTTT	CAISQSQAGTQHF
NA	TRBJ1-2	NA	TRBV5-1	TGCGCCAGCAGCTTGGAGGGAGACAGGACTTCCTATGGCTACACCTTC	CASSLEGDRTSYGYTF
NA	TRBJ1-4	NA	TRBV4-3	TGCGCCAGCAGCCCCCAGGTAGCAACTAATGAAAAACTGTTTTTT	CASSPQVATNEKLFF
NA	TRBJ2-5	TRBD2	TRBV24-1	TGTGCCACCAGTGATCCCCCCCGGGAGGCGACCCAGTACTTC	CATSDPPREATQYF
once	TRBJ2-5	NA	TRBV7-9	TGTGCCAGCAGCCCCGGACAGGGAGGGGAGACCCAGTACTTC	CASSPGQGGETQYF
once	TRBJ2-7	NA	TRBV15	TGTGCCACCAGCAGAGATCATGCCTACGAGCAGTACTTC	CATSRDHAYEQYF
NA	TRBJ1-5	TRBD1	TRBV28	TGTGCCAGCAGTTCATGGACAGGTTATAGCAATCAGCCCCAGCATTTT	CASSSWTGYSNQPQHF
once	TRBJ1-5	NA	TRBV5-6	TGTGCCAGCAGCTTAGTGGACAGCAATCAGCCCCAGCATTTT	CASSLVDSNQPQHF
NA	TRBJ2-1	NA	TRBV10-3	TGTGCCATCAAGCCCACGGGGCCGTACAATGAGCAGTTCTTC	CAIKPTGPYNEQFF
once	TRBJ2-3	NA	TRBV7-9	TGTGCCAGCAGCACCTCCTATGGGCGGGGTTCAGATACGCAGTATTTT	CASSTSYGRGSDTQYF
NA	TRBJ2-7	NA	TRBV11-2	TGTGCCAGCAGCTTAGGCCCGGAGCAGTACTTC	CASSLGPEQYF
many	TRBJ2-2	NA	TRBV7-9	TGTGCCAGCAGCTCGGGGTTTTACACCGGGGAGCTGTTTTTT	CASSSGFYTGELFF
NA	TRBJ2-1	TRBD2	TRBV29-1	TGCAGCGTTGTAAGGACTAGCGGGGCGAATGAGCAGTTCTTC	CSVVRTSGANEQFF
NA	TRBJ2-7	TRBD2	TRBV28	TGTGCCAGCGGACTAGCGGGGGGACACTACGAGCAGTACTTC	CASGLAGGHYEQYF
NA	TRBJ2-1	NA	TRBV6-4	TGTGCCAGCAGTGACCCACCTGAGCAGTTCTTC	CASSDPPEQFF
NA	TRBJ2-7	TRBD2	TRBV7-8	TGTGCCAGCAGCTTAGCCCCGTCCCGTCTAGCGGGAGGCTTCTCCTACGAGCAGTACTTC	CASSLAPSRLAGGFSYEQYF
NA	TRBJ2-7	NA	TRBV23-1	TGCGCCAGGAAGGTTACCTACGAGCAGTACTTC	CARKVTYEQYF
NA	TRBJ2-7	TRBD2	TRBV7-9	TGTGCCAGCAGCTTAACCAGCGGGACCGCTCACCGTTCCTACGAGCAGTACTTC	CASSLTSGTAHRSYEQYF
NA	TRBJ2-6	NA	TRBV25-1	TGTGCCAGCACCCCGGGGGGGGCCAACGTCCTGACTTTC	CASTPGGANVLTF